This T cell receptor beta chain was recorded in a study of T cells in Graves' hyperthyroidism and ophthalmopathy. The CDR3 consists of 14 residues. The trim removed 8 bases at V and 4 bases at J, leaving 10 bases unmatched. Germline V gene lookup returns CDR1 MDHEN and CDR2 SYDVKM. Amplified TCR beta CDR3 regions derived from RNA transcripts. The HTBI primer set drove a first-round RT-PCR of the TCR CDR3. TCRdb called the multiplex PCR reads again in MiXCR, with one record for every CDR3 protein. Altogether 280,000 or so distinct CDR3 sequences are present, around 25% being singletons, with the ten largest covering about 30%.

Sequencing was carried out using blood. The TCR sequence derives from a man aged 35-49 years with Graves' hyperthyroidism that later progressed to Graves' ophthalmopathy. The chain carries TRBV28 and TRBJ1-1; 7 positions agree with TRBD1. The CDR3 nucleotides read TGTGCCAGCCGCACGGGACAGCTGACCACTGAAGCTTTCTTT. The encoded protein is CASRTGQLTTEAFF.